Listed here is a single TCR beta chain. Cells were sorted from thawed PBMC rested overnight and stained with GMM-loaded CD1B tetramer, viability dye and anti-CD3. C32 glucose monomycolate from Rhodococcus equi was loaded onto the CD1B tetramers. PBMC for tetramer sorting were first depleted of CD14-expressing monocytes. This CDR3 is built from 16 residues. Germline CDR1 KGHSH, CDR2 LQKENI. Trimming removed 4 bases from V and 4 bases from J, with 16 bases in between. This sample was included in a study of T cells in tuberculosis. The protocol was immunoSEQ multiplex PCR, while the TCRdb copy is restricted to in-frame clones and leaves out a portion. This sample has 80,000 to 90,000 clones, with approximately 91% found just once.

Sequencing was done on a sample of CD1b-GMM tetramer-negative cells sorted from PBMCs. The TCR was taken from an adult woman with latent tuberculosis. The chain couples TRBV18 to TRBJ1-4; D is undetermined. CDR3 in DNA: TGTGCCAGCTCACGGGCCACCCCTCGAATTAATGAAAAACTGTTTTTT. Its protein product is CASSRATPRINEKLFF.